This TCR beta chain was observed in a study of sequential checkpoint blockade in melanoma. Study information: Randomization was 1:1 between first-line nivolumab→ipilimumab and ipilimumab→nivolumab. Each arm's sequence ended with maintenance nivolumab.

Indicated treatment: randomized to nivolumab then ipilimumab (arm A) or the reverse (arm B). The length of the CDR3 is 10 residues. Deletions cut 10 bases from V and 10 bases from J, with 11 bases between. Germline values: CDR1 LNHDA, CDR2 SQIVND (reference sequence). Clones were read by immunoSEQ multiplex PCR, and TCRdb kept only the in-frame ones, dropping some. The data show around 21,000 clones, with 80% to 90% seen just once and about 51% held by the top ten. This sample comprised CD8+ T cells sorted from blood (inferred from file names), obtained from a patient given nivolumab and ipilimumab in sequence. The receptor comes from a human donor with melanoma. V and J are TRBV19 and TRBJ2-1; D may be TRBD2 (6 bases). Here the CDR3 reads CATRRGEQFF. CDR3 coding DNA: TGTGCCACCAGGAGGGGCGAGCAGTTCTTC.